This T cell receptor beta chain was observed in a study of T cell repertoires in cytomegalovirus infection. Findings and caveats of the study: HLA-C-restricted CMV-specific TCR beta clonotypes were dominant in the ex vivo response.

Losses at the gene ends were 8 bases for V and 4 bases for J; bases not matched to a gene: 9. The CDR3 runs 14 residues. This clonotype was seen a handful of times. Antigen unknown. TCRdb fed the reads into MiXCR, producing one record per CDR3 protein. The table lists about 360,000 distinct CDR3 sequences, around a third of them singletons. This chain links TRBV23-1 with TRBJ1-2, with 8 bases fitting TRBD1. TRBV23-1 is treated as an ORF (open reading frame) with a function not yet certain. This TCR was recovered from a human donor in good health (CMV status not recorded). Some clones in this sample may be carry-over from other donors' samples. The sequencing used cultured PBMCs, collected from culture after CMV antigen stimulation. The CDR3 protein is CASSWTGRLYGYTF. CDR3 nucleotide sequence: TGCGCCAGCTCCTGGACAGGGCGCCTCTATGGCTACACCTTC.